The present T cell receptor beta chain was sequenced within a study of shared clonotypes between healthy human individuals. Here immunoSEQ multiplex PCR was the method, and the copy in TCRdb shows in-frame clones only, minus some. The sample includes roughly 650,000 clones, approximately 97% seen only once; the top ten take around 0.06%. CDR1 and CDR2 (germline): SGHNT, YYREEE (reference sequence). Trimming took 4 bases from V and 7 from J, leaving 9 bases between them. The CDR3 sequence is 12 residues long. The source of this sequence is a woman in her twenties or thirties in good health. Material: naive CD4+ T cells sorted from blood. Noted subset: CD45RA+ positively selected. The gene calls are TRBV5-4 and TRBJ2-1; D not resolved. The CDR3 DNA sequence: TGTGCCAGCAGCCTTGTTACGAATGAGCAGTTCTTC. It specifies CASSLVTNEQFF.